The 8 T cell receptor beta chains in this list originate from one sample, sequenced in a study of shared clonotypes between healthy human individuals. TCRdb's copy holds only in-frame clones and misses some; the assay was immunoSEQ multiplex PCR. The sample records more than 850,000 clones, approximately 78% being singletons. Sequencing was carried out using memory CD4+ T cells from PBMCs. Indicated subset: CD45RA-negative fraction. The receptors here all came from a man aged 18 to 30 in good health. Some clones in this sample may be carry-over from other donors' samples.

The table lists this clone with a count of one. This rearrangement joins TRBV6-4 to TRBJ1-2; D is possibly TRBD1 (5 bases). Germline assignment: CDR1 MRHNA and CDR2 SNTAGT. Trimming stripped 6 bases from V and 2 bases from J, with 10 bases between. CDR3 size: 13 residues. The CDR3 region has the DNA TGTGCCAGCAGCCAGGGAGTAAACTATGGCTACACCTTC. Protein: CASSQGVNYGYTF.

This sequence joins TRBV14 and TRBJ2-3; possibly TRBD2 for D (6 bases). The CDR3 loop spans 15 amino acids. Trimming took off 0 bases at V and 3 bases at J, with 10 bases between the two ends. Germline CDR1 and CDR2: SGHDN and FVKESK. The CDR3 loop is CASSQDVSGTDTQYF. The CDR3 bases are TGTGCCAGCAGCCAAGATGTCAGCGGGACAGATACGCAGTATTTT.

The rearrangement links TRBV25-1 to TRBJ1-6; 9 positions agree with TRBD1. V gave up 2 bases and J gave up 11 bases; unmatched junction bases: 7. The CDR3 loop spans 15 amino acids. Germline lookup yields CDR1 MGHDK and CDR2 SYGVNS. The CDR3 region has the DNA TGTGCCAGCAGTGAACGGACAGGGGCCGCCCCACCCCTCCACTTT. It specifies CASSERTGAAPPLHF.

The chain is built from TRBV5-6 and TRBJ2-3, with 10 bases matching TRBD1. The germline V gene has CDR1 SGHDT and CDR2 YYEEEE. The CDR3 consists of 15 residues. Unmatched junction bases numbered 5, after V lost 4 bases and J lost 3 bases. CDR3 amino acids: CASSVRQGATDTQYF. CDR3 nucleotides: TGTGCCAGCAGCGTGCGACAGGGGGCAACAGATACGCAGTATTTT. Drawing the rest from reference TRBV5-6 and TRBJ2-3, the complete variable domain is DAGVTQSPTHLIKTRGQQVTLRCSPKSGHDTVSWYQQALGQGPQFIFQYYEEEERQRGNFPDRFSGHQFPNYSSELNVNALLLGDSALYLCASSVRQGATDTQYFGPGTRLTVL.

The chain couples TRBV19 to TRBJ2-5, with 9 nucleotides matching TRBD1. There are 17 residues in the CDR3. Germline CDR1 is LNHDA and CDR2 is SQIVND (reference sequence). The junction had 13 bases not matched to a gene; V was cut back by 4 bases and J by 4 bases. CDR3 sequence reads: CASSTGSGTGFRETQYF. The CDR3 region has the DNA TGTGCCAGTAGTACGGGATCCGGGACAGGGTTTCGAGAGACCCAGTACTTC.

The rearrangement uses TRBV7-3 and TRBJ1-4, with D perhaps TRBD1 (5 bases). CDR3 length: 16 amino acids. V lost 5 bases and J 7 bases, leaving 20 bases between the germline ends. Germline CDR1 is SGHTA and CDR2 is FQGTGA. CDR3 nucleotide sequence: TGTGCCAGCAGCCCCGCTTGGGGCCCGGGGAGTGAAAAACTGTTTTTT. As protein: CASSPAWGPGSEKLFF.

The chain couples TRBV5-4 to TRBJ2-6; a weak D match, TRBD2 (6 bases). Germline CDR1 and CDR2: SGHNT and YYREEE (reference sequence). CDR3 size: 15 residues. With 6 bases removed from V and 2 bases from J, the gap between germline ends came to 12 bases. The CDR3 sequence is CASTLREAGANVLTF. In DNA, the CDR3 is TGTGCCAGCACCCTTAGGGAGGCTGGGGCCAACGTCCTGACTTTC.

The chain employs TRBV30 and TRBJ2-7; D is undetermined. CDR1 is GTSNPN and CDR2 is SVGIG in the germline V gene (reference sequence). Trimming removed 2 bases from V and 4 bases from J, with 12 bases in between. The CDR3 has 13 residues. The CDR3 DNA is TGTGCCTGGAGTAGTGGGTCTCAGTACGAGCAGTACTTC. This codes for CAWSSGSQYEQYF.